This entry lists 10 T cell receptor beta chains sequenced from one sample in a study of blood T cells in healthy people across ages. The second PCR ran roughly 7 to 12 cycles with a sample-barcoded 5' primer and J-beta primers. One entry per CDR3 protein results from TCRdb running MiXCR on the 5' RACE reads. The data hold about 810,000 distinct CDR3 sequences, with roughly 35% observed a single time. The sequencing sample was made of blood. Receptors were obtained from a man aged 18 to 30 in good health.

The chain couples TRBV7-9 to TRBJ2-1; TRBD2 matches at 7 bases. Trimming at V came to 7 bases and at J to 7 bases, leaving 13 bases not matched to a gene. The CDR3 covers 15 residues. Germline V CDR1 and CDR2: SEHNR, FQNEAQ (reference sequence). The CDR3 reads CASTQGRGPGNEQFF. CDR3 nucleotides: TGTGCCAGCACCCAAGGGAGGGGACCGGGAAATGAGCAGTTCTTC. Full variable domain (remainder filled in from reference TRBV7-9 and TRBJ2-1): DTGVSQNPRHKITKRGQNVTFRCDPISEHNRLYWYRQTLGQGPEFLTYFQNEAQLEKSRLLSDRFSAERPKGSFSTLEIQRTEQGDSAMYLCASTQGRGPGNEQFFGPGTRLTVL.

The rearrangement uses TRBV7-2 and TRBJ1-5, with D maybe TRBD1 (5 bases). The CDR3 contains 14 residues. The V and J ends lost 0 bases and 5 bases respectively, with 8 bases between them. Germline V gene sequence: CDR1 SGHTA, CDR2 FQGNSA. The chain's CDR3 is CASSLATVHQPQHF. The CDR3 nucleotides read TGTGCCAGCAGCTTAGCGACAGTCCATCAGCCCCAGCATTTT.

V and J are TRBV2 and TRBJ2-1; D unclear. Trimming pared 4 bases from V and 11 bases from J, leaving 9 bases between. Germline-derived CDR1 and CDR2 are SNHLY and FYNNEI. The CDR3 has 11 residues. For the CDR3, the DNA is TGTGCCAGCAGTGGTGGAACCCAGCAGTTCTTC. Protein: CASSGGTQQFF.

This clonotype was detected only a few times. This chain joins TRBV12-3 or TRBV12-4 and TRBJ1-6, with 11 positions matching TRBD1. V trimming: 7 bases; J trimming: 14 bases; junction bases outside the gene matches: 16. The CDR3 covers 16 residues. In nucleotides, the CDR3 is TGTGCCAGCACTACCCGGGACAGGGGGACGATTACGACCCTCCACTTT. Its translation: CASTTRDRGTITTLHF.

Only a few counts were recorded for this clonotype. The rearrangement uses TRBV7-2 and TRBJ2-7; D might be TRBD2 (6 bases). V gave up 4 bases and J gave up 0 bases, with 16 bases separating them. The CDR3 consists of 16 residues. Germline CDR1 is SGHTA and CDR2 is FQGNSA. Here the CDR3 reads CASSSSPGASSYEQYF. The CDR3 nucleotides read TGTGCCAGCAGCTCTTCACCGGGAGCCAGCTCCTACGAGCAGTACTTC.

This clonotype was detected only a few times. V is TRBV2 and J is TRBJ2-3; TRBD2 matches 14 bases. CDR1 is SNHLY and CDR2 is FYNNEI in the germline V gene. V lost 8 bases and J lost 8; bases outside the gene matches: 6. The CDR3 runs to 14 residues. The CDR3 spells CASRPGTSGGTQYF. CDR3 bases: TGTGCCAGCCGACCAGGGACTAGCGGGGGTACGCAGTATTTT.

The chain joins TRBV20-1 to TRBJ1-1; 7 bases line up with TRBD1. V lost 6 bases and J lost 7; bases outside the gene matches: 14. CDR3 length: 14 residues. The germline V gene has CDR1 DFQATT and CDR2 SNEGSKA (reference sequence). CDR3 sequence reads: CSARRLRDSIEAFF. Here the CDR3 DNA reads TGCAGTGCCAGACGCCTCCGGGACAGTATTGAAGCTTTCTTT.

Comments on this clonotype: A read error may be the cause here, since a much bigger clone is one base away. The gene calls are TRBV4-2 and TRBJ1-5; a weak D match, TRBD1 (5 bases). V shed 1 base and J shed 5 bases, with 15 bases lying between them. Germline values: CDR1 LGHNA, CDR2 YNFKEQ. The CDR3 consists of 16 residues. The DNA for the CDR3 is TGTGCCAGCAGCCAAGGAAGTGCAGGGATAGATCAGCCCCAGCATTTT. This codes for CASSQGSAGIDQPQHF.

The chain has TRBV12-3 or TRBV12-4 and TRBJ1-1, with D possibly matching TRBD1 (6 bases). This CDR3 is 15 amino acids long. Trimming removed 5 bases at V and 0 bases at J, with 13 bases between. The CDR3 sequence is CASSAPGTMNTEAFF. The CDR3 DNA sequence: TGTGCCAGCAGTGCCCCCGGGACAATGAACACTGAAGCTTTCTTT.

This clonotype was seen ten or more times. The genes are TRBV29-1 and TRBJ1-2, with D tentatively TRBD1 (6 bases). The length of the CDR3 is 11 residues. Trimming took 6 bases from V and 4 from J, leaving 9 bases between them. Germline assignment: CDR1 SQVTM and CDR2 ANQGSEA. The CDR3 region has the DNA TGCAGCGTATTAGGGGGCTATGGCTACACCTTC. As protein: CSVLGGYGYTF.